What follows are 21 T cell receptor beta chains derived from one specimen sequenced in a study of cytomegalovirus exposure and HLA in healthy donors. Both 60 Vbeta primers and 13 Jbeta primers went into the PCR. Measured with immunoSEQ multiplex PCR; TCRdb has only the in-frame clones, and not every one. Seen here are about 150,000 clones, roughly 78% observed once, and the top ten hold about 13%. The specimen was PBMCs. These TCRs come from a woman aged 45-59 years in good health and CMV-seropositive.

The chain recombines TRBV6-1 with TRBJ1-2, with a tentative D call TRBD1 (5 bases). The CDR3 is 11 amino acids. The germline gives CDR1 MNHNS, CDR2 SASEGT. The V and J ends lost 8 bases and 5 bases respectively, with 9 bases between them. The CDR3 reads CASWGVYGYTF. DNA of the CDR3: TGTGCCAGCTGGGGGGTTTATGGCTACACCTTC.

This chain uses TRBV4-2 with TRBJ2-1; 9 nucleotides line up with TRBD2. The ends lost 4 bases at V and 5 bases at J; junction bases unmatched: 6. The CDR3 loop spans 15 amino acids. Germline V gives CDR1 LGHNA, CDR2 YNFKEQ. The chain's CDR3 is CASSPLAGEHNEQFF. The CDR3 DNA reads TGTGCCAGCAGCCCTTTAGCGGGGGAGCACAATGAGCAGTTCTTC.

The table lists this clone with a few counts. The V call is TRBV6-5, the J call TRBJ1-2; the D gene is possibly TRBD1 (5 bases). V was trimmed by 7 bases and J by 2 bases, leaving 11 bases between them. The CDR3 sequence is 13 residues long. In germline, CDR1 is MNHEY, CDR2 SVGAGI. The CDR3: CASTNPGNYGYTF. Here the CDR3 DNA reads TGTGCCAGCACCAATCCAGGGAACTATGGCTACACCTTC.

The count of this clone is one. The chain has TRBV27 and TRBJ2-7; perhaps TRBD1 as D (6 bases). CDR1 and CDR2 from the germline V gene are MNHEY and SMNVEV (reference sequence). This CDR3 has 15 residues. The V gene lost 2 bases and the J gene lost 0 bases, with 11 bases spanning the gap. CDR3 DNA: TGTGCCAGCAGTTTAGGGGGCCCTAGCTCCTACGAGCAGTACTTC. Its protein product is CASSLGGPSSYEQYF.

J is TRBJ1-5 and V is TRBV6-5, with 7 bases lining up with TRBD1. Germline V CDR1 and CDR2: MNHEY, SVGAGI. The CDR3 loop spans 15 amino acids. After removal of 6 bases from V and 3 bases from J, the junction contained 8 bases not matched to a gene. The CDR3 sequence: CASSLGQVINQPQHF. The DNA of the CDR3 is TGTGCCAGCAGCCTCGGACAGGTGATCAATCAGCCCCAGCATTTT.

There are a few counts of this clone. The V call is TRBV30, the J call TRBJ2-5; D is possibly TRBD2 (5 bases). The CDR3 runs to 14 residues. The V end was cut by 0 bases, the J end by 3 bases, with 11 bases between. Germline assignment: CDR1 GTSNPN and CDR2 SVGIG (reference sequence). CDR3 sequence reads: CAWSVPGVEETQYF. CDR3 bases: TGTGCCTGGAGTGTACCCGGGGTCGAAGAGACCCAGTACTTC.

On this clone: Other DNA sequences from this sample encode an identical CDR3 as well. J is TRBJ1-1 and V is TRBV4-1; D uncertain. Per the germline V gene, CDR1 is MGHRA and CDR2 is YSYEKL. V lost 4 bases and J 1 base, leaving 4 bases between the germline ends. The CDR3 sequence is 12 residues long. The CDR3 nucleotides read TGCGCCAGCAGCCGAGGGAACACTGAAGCTTTCTTT. It codes for CASSRGNTEAFF.

The chain carries TRBV9 and TRBJ2-2; D remains ambiguous. Germline V gene sequence: CDR1 SGDLS, CDR2 YYNGEE. This CDR3 region has 13 residues. Trimming cost V 3 bases and J 4 bases, with 7 bases left between them. This CDR3 reads CASSARGTGELFF. The CDR3 coding sequence is TGTGCCAGCAGCGCCCGCGGCACCGGGGAGCTGTTTTTT.

This clone was counted at least ten times. The gene calls are TRBV4-1 and TRBJ1-1; D uncertain. The CDR3 spans 15 residues. CDR1 is MGHRA and CDR2 is YSYEKL in the germline V gene. Trimming cost V 0 bases and J 1 base, with 9 bases left between them. The DNA for the CDR3 is TGCGCCAGCAGCCAAGAAGGATCAGGGAACACTGAAGCTTTCTTT. Protein: CASSQEGSGNTEAFF.

The V gene is TRBV27, the J gene TRBJ2-3, with 13 bases fitting TRBD2. In germline, CDR1 is MNHEY, CDR2 SMNVEV (reference sequence). The CDR3 extends over 16 amino acids. With V trimmed by 4 bases and J by 7 bases, 8 bases remained unmatched. CDR3 in amino acids: CASSSRLAGGVNTQYF. CDR3 nucleotides: TGTGCCAGCAGTTCACGACTAGCGGGGGGAGTAAATACGCAGTATTTT.

Concerning this clone itself: Other DNA sequences in this specimen translate into the identical CDR3. The V and J genes are TRBV6-5 and TRBJ1-1, with a tentative D call TRBD1 (5 bases). Trimming shortened V by 6 bases and J by 9 bases, and 14 bases separated the two germline ends. From germline, CDR1 is MNHEY and CDR2 SVGAGI. The CDR3 runs to 12 residues. The CDR3 region has the DNA TGTGCCAGCAGCTACGGGCAGGGCAAAGCTTTCTTT. It translates to CASSYGQGKAFF.

The chain has TRBV4-1 and TRBJ1-1, with a weak D call TRBD1 (6 bases). CDR3 length: 15 amino acids. V was clipped by 4 bases and J by 4 bases, with 16 bases between them. The germline V gene encodes CDR1 MGHRA and CDR2 YSYEKL. In DNA, the CDR3 is TGCGCCAGCAGCCTTTCAGGGCAGGGGCTCACTGAAGCTTTCTTT. This sequence encodes CASSLSGQGLTEAFF.

The chain links TRBV5-6 to TRBJ1-4; 7 bases match TRBD1. The J segment lost 10 bases and the V segment lost 0 bases, leaving 3 bases of the junction unmatched. Germline loops: CDR1 SGHDT, CDR2 YYEEEE. CDR3 length: 13 residues. The CDR3 sequence: CASSLARGIKLFF. CDR3 coding DNA: TGTGCCAGCAGCTTGGCCAGGGGGATAAAACTGTTTTTT.

The rearrangement joins TRBV19 to TRBJ1-5, with unresolved D. Germline CDR1 LNHDA, CDR2 SQIVND (reference sequence). The CDR3 covers 16 residues. Deletions cut 11 bases from V and 0 bases from J, with 20 bases between. The CDR3 loop is CAVRRTAKYSNQPQHF. The CDR3 nucleotides are TGTGCCGTTCGGAGGACGGCAAAATATAGCAATCAGCCCCAGCATTTT.

This clone was recorded a few times. V is TRBV2 and J is TRBJ1-5; D gene unclear. CDR3 length equals 13 residues. Trimming took 9 bases from V and 4 from J, leaving 13 bases between them. The germline V gene has CDR1 SNHLY and CDR2 FYNNEI. The CDR3 loop reads CARLGRRNQPQHF. CDR3 bases: TGTGCCAGGCTGGGTAGGAGGAATCAGCCCCAGCATTTT.

This chain joins TRBV7-9 and TRBJ2-7; D might be TRBD1 (6 bases). Germline CDR1 reads SEHNR; CDR2 reads FQNEAQ (reference sequence). The germline V and J ends were trimmed by 5 bases and 0 bases, with 8 bases remaining between them. This CDR3 comprises 13 residues. In DNA form, the CDR3 reads TGTGCCAGCAGCCGGGACAACTCCTACGAGCAGTACTTC. Translation: CASSRDNSYEQYF.

With respect to this clone: Because the CDR3's place on the DNA is in doubt, the DNA is left out and the CDR3 is given as listed by TCRdb. Additional DNA sequences in this sample encode the identical CDR3. The chain has TRBV6-5 and TRBJ1-2. The CDR3 spans 11 amino acids, including both terminal residues. From germline, CDR1 is MNHEY and CDR2 SVGAGI. CDR3 in amino acids: CASSSVRGYTF.

This clone was picked up a small number of times. The chain is built from TRBV11-2 and TRBJ1-1; D might be TRBD1 (6 bases). The CDR3 loop spans 15 amino acids. The V end lost 7 bases, the J end lost 1 base, and 16 bases lay between the germline ends. Germline assignment: CDR1 SGHAT and CDR2 FQNNGV. The DNA for the CDR3 is TGTGCCAGCACCTACGGGGGGCTCAGGAACACTGAAGCTTTCTTT. This sequence encodes CASTYGGLRNTEAFF.

The chain links TRBV6-1 to TRBJ1-1; D remains unclear. Germline CDR1 and CDR2: MNHNS and SASEGT. The CDR3 extends over 12 amino acids. The V and J ends lost 5 bases and 5 bases respectively, with 9 bases between them. The CDR3 bases are TGTGCCAGCAGTTCCCCGGGTACTGAAGCTTTCTTT. Translation: CASSSPGTEAFF.

The chain links TRBV6-5 to TRBJ1-1; 7 nucleotides agree with TRBD1. CDR3 length equals 14 residues. From germline, CDR1 is MNHEY and CDR2 SVGAGI. Trimming took 6 bases from V and 4 from J; bases not matched to a gene: 8. The CDR3, as DNA: TGTGCCAGCAGCCAAGGGACAGCGACCACTGAAGCTTTCTTT. Its protein product is CASSQGTATTEAFF.

J is TRBJ1-2 and V is TRBV30; D is uncertain. Germline CDR1 GTSNPN, CDR2 SVGIG (reference sequence). The CDR3 is made up of 18 amino acids. V shed 2 bases and J shed 0 bases, with 22 bases lying between them. CDR3 residues: CAWSLIRTRRGANYGYTF. The CDR3 bases are TGTGCCTGGAGTCTTATAAGAACACGACGAGGAGCTAACTATGGCTACACCTTC.